This T cell receptor (beta chain) was sequenced in a study of blood T cells in healthy people across ages. Study conclusions and caveats: Age brought a roughly linear fall in TCR beta diversity measured per million T cells.

The CDR3 totals 14 residues. Germline V gives CDR1 KGHSH, CDR2 LQKENI. Losses at the gene ends were 1 base for V and 5 bases for J; bases not matched to a gene: 0. This clonotype has a handful of counts. Its antigen is currently unknown. A sample-barcoded 5' primer and a J-beta primer mix were used in a second PCR of roughly 6 to 11 cycles. Each TCR beta cDNA got a 12-nucleotide random molecular identifier. Sequencing yielded, for each sample, at least 2.5 million paired-end reads carrying CDR3. From the 5' RACE reads, TCRdb called clonotypes with MiXCR, one entry per CDR3 protein. The table lists 550,000 to 750,000 distinct CDR3 sequences, 20% to 25% of them singletons, with 3.5% to 4% in the top ten. Ten milliliters of peripheral blood were drawn from each donor into EDTA-treated tubes.

The specimen was blood. The receptor comes from a man in his 70s in good health. The chain uses TRBV18 and TRBJ2-3; 10 nucleotides line up with TRBD1. The CDR3 loop reads CASSPRDRGDTQYF. CDR3 nucleotides: TGTGCCAGCTCACCACGGGACAGGGGAGATACGCAGTATTTT.